These T cell receptor beta chains were read from a single sample in a study of sequential checkpoint blockade in melanoma. This table comes from immunoSEQ multiplex PCR, and its TCRdb copy is limited to in-frame clones, with some not included. The profile shows 9,500 to 15,000 clones, roughly 24% of them singletons. Here the sequenced sample was tumor tissue (inferred from file names), taken from a patient given nivolumab and ipilimumab in sequence. The receptors stem from a human donor with melanoma. Each CDR3 is given with its conserved first and last residue. A D gene is named only where the DNA matches it firmly. Size is omitted from some rows. Given values are once, few, many or a class for expanded clones.

>TRBJ2-1|.|.|TRBV23-1|13
TGCGCCAGCAGCTTGGCAGGGGTCAATGAGCAGTTCTTC
CASSLAGVNEQFF
>TRBJ2-3|.|.|TRBV9|16
TGTGCCAGCAGCGTAGGCATAGCCTCTAGCACAGATACGCAGTATTTT
CASSVGIASSTDTQYF
>TRBJ2-1|TRBD2|.|TRBV5-1|15
TGCGCCAGCAGCTACCTAGCGGGGGGGGAAGGTGAGCAGTTCTTC
CASSYLAGGEGEQFF
>TRBJ2-3|.|.|TRBV19|16
TGTGCCAGTAGTAAAATGGCGGAGGCTTTCACAGATACGCAGTATTTT
CASSKMAEAFTDTQYF
>TRBJ2-3|.|few|TRBV5-1|15
TGCGCCAGCAGCCCGCCGGGACTCAGCACAGATACGCAGTATTTT
CASSPPGLSTDTQYF
>TRBJ2-6|TRBD1|.|TRBV5-1|17
TGCGCCAGCAGCATGGGACAGGTCCTCTCTGGGGCCAACGTCCTGACTTTC
CASSMGQVLSGANVLTF
>TRBJ1-5|.|.|TRBV19|16
TGTGCCACCACTCCCCCGTACAAGGGCAGCAATCAGCCCCAGCATTTT
CATTPPYKGSNQPQHF
>TRBJ1-6|.|few|TRBV15|16
TGTGCCACCAGCAGAGTGGGGACGGTCTATAATTCACCCCTCCACTTT
CATSRVGTVYNSPLHF
>TRBJ2-1|.|.|TRBV6-8|12
TGTGCCAGCAGTCCGGTCTACAATGAGCAGTTCTTC
CASSPVYNEQFF
>TRBJ1-4|.|few|TRBV6-8|14
TGTGCCAGCAGTTACCTGACGAGGACTGAAAAACTGTTTTTT
CASSYLTRTEKLFF
>TRBJ1-4|.|.|TRBV11-3|17
TGTGCCAGCAGCTTATACCGATCTGATCTTGCTAATGAAAAACTGTTTTTT
CASSLYRSDLANEKLFF
>TRBJ1-2|TRBD1|few|TRBV23-1|16
TGCGCCAGCAGTCCTCCATTACAGGGGCGGGAATATGGCTACACCTTC
CASSPPLQGREYGYTF
>TRBJ1-2|.|.|TRBV25-1|13
TGTGCCAGCACTGGGAGGACGAACTATGGCTACACCTTC
CASTGRTNYGYTF
>TRBJ1-2|.|.|TRBV28|16
TGTGCCAGCAGTCCCCAACCGGGACTTTTAGTGTATGGCTACACCTTC
CASSPQPGLLVYGYTF
>TRBJ2-7|.|few|TRBV6-8|16
TGTGCCAGCAGTTACTCGCTCCAGCCTCGACCCTACGAGCAGTACTTC
CASSYSLQPRPYEQYF
>TRBJ1-1|.|few|TRBV15|16
TGTGCCACCAGCAGGGAGACAGGTTGGGGGAACACTGAAGCTTTCTTT
CATSRETGWGNTEAFF
>TRBJ2-2|.|.|TRBV28|20
TGTGCCAGCAGTTTATGGGGGGAGTGGGACCCCCGAAGAAACACCGGGGAGCTGTTTTTT
CASSLWGEWDPRRNTGELFF
>TRBJ1-5|.|few|TRBV12-5|11
TGTGCCCCCCGCGCCAATCAGCCCCAGCATTTT
CAPRANQPQHF
>TRBJ2-1|.|few|TRBV6-7|13
TGTGCCAGCGCACACGCCGGACACAATGAGCAGTTCTTC
CASAHAGHNEQFF
>TRBJ1-5|.|few|TRBV6-8|17
TGTGCCAGCAGTTACTCGAATTTGGGTCCGGGCAATCAGCCCCAGCATTTT
CASSYSNLGPGNQPQHF
>TRBJ1-2|.|medium-sized|TRBV6-8|15
TGTGCCAGCAGTTACTCGTCAGCGCTTAACTATGGCTACACCTTC
CASSYSSALNYGYTF
>TRBJ2-1|TRBD1|.|TRBV28|19
TGTGCCAGCAGTTTATCCCTCGGACAGGGAAAGGATGCCTACAATGAGCAGTTCTTC
CASSLSLGQGKDAYNEQFF
>TRBJ2-2|.|many|TRBV6-8|13
TGTGCCAGCAGGAGACCCACCACCGGGGAGCTGTTTTTT
CASRRPTTGELFF
>TRBJ1-1|.|.|TRBV19|13
TGTGCCAGTAGTATCGGGGCGAACACTGAAGCTTTCTTT
CASSIGANTEAFF
>TRBJ1-5|.|few|TRBV28|12
TGTGCCAGCATCTCGGCGGAGCAGCCCCAGCATTTT
CASISAEQPQHF
>TRBJ1-2|.|.|TRBV19|12
TGTGCCAGTCACCAGGCTCTCTATGGCTACACCTTC
CASHQALYGYTF
>TRBJ2-3|TRBD1|few|TRBV6-8|14
TGTGCCAGCAGTTACGGGACAGGGTCAGATACGCAGTATTTT
CASSYGTGSDTQYF
>TRBJ2-3|TRBD2|medium-sized|TRBV11-3|15
TGTGCCAGCAGCTTAACTAGCGGGAGTGTAGATACGCAGTATTTT
CASSLTSGSVDTQYF
>TRBJ1-2|.|few|TRBV19|13
TGTGCCAGTAGTGCGAGGACAGTCTATGGCTACACCTTC
CASSARTVYGYTF
>TRBJ2-2|TRBD2|.|TRBV6-7|13
TGTGCCAGCACCGAAACAGGACTAGCGGGGCTGTTTTTT
CASTETGLAGLFF
>TRBJ1-2|.|many|TRBV4-1|16
TGCGCCAGCAGCCAAGAGGGAGGGGGACGGATATATGGCTACACCTTC
CASSQEGGGRIYGYTF
>TRBJ1-6|.|.|TRBV6-8|16
TGTGCCAGCAGTCCGACGGGAGCGTCCTATAATTCACCCCTCCACTTT
CASSPTGASYNSPLHF
>TRBJ1-6|TRBD1|.|TRBV6-8|15
TGTGCCATCAGGGGACAGGGGCCCTATAATTCACCCCTCCACTTT
CAIRGQGPYNSPLHF
>TRBJ2-1|.|.|TRBV7-6|15
TGTGCCAGCAGCTTTATGAGCGCATCGCGGCTTGAGCAGTTCTTC
CASSFMSASRLEQFF
>TRBJ2-1|.|.|TRBV19|14
TGTGCCAGTAGTATAATGGACAACCCACATGAGCAGTTCTTC
CASSIMDNPHEQFF
>TRBJ2-7|TRBD1|many|TRBV6-8|14
TGTGCCAGCACCGAAGGGGACAGACCCTACGAGCAGTACTTC
CASTEGDRPYEQYF
>TRBJ1-1|.|few|TRBV11-3|16
TGTGCCAGCAGCTTAGAGGGGGCTGGTTGGAACACTGAAGCTTTCTTT
CASSLEGAGWNTEAFF
>TRBJ2-6|.|medium-sized|TRBV6-8|15
TGTGCCAGCAGTTCGACACTATCTGGGGCCAACGTCCTGACTTTC
CASSSTLSGANVLTF
>TRBJ2-1|.|.|TRBV7-7|17
TGTGCCAGCAGCACCGACCTGAGGGGCGTTTACTACAATGAGCAGTTCTTC
CASSTDLRGVYYNEQFF
>TRBJ2-7|TRBD1|few|TRBV6-8|16
TGTGCCAGCAGTTACTCGACTTCGGACAGGGGGGACGAGCAGTACTTC
CASSYSTSDRGDEQYF
>TRBJ2-1|TRBD2|.|TRBV19|19
TGTGCCAGTAGTATTGGGCGGACCATAGCGGGGGGGAAGAGGCATGAGCAGTTCTTC
CASSIGRTIAGGKRHEQFF
>TRBJ1-2|TRBD1|.|TRBV28|17
TGTGCCAGCAGTAGCGGACAGGGGGCCCTAGCTAACTATGGCTACACCTTC
CASSSGQGALANYGYTF
>TRBJ1-6|.|.|TRBV15|16
TGTGCCACCAGCAGAGACAGAACCCATTATAATTCACCCCTCCACTTT
CATSRDRTHYNSPLHF
>TRBJ2-7|.|few|TRBV6-8|13
TGTGCCAGCAGCAAGATTAGGATGTACGAGCAGTACTTC
CASSKIRMYEQYF
>TRBJ2-4|TRBD2|many|TRBV6-8|16
TGTGCCAGCAGTTACTCGATAAGCGGGGGAAAAAACATTCAGTACTTC
CASSYSISGGKNIQYF
>TRBJ2-1|.|few|TRBV30|13
TGTGCCTGGACAGGGCCCCCTAATAATGAGCAGTTCTTC
CAWTGPPNNEQFF
>TRBJ2-3|.|.|TRBV11-3|14
TGTGCCAGCAGCTCCGGGAGATACACAGATACGCAGTATTTT
CASSSGRYTDTQYF
>TRBJ2-3|.|few|TRBV6-8|14
TGTGCCAGCACTTCTTATCCTAGCACAGATACGCAGTATTTT
CASTSYPSTDTQYF
>TRBJ1-1|TRBD1|.|TRBV28|15
TGTGCCAGCAGCGGACTGGGACAGTTGAACACTGAAGCTTTCTTT
CASSGLGQLNTEAFF